The 13 T cell receptor beta chains presented below share a single source sample, sequenced in a study of spatial heterogeneity in lung cancer. A single record per CDR3 protein comes from TCRdb applying MiXCR to the 5' RACE reads. The repertoire holds around 23,000 distinct CDR3 sequences, 3% to 4% seen once, with roughly 26% in the top ten. The time point: sample taken at primary tumor resection. The input for sequencing was PBMCs, taken at surgery. All receptors come from a female donor with early-stage non-small cell lung cancer.

This clonotype was found many times. This chain joins TRBV11-1 and TRBJ2-5; D is unresolved. Germline V gene data show CDR1 as SGHAT and CDR2 as FQDESV (reference sequence). Trimming removed 4 bases from V and 2 bases from J, with 17 bases in between. The CDR3 is 16 amino acids. The CDR3: CASSSPLTLGQETQYF. CDR3 sequence (DNA): TGTGCCAGCAGCTCCCCCTTGACCCTTGGGCAAGAGACCCAGTACTTC.

This clonotype occurred many times. V gene TRBV10-3 combines with J gene TRBJ1-1; 7 positions match TRBD1. The CDR3 runs to 14 residues. Germline V CDR1 and CDR2: ENHRY, SYGVKD. The ends lost 6 bases at V and 7 bases at J; junction bases unmatched: 11. CDR3 coding DNA: TGTGCCATCAGCCCCGGTGAGGGGGCAAATGAAGCTTTCTTT. This codes for CAISPGEGANEAFF.

This clonotype came up many times. The gene calls are TRBV7-2 and TRBJ1-2; 11 nucleotides match TRBD1. CDR1 is SGHTA and CDR2 is FQGNSA in the germline V gene. The CDR3 contains 15 residues. Trimming took 1 base from V and 3 from J; bases not matched to a gene: 1. The CDR3 DNA follows: TGTGCCAGCAGCTTAGGGACAGGGGGCCACTATGGCTACACCTTC. This encodes CASSLGTGGHYGYTF.

This clonotype was detected many times. The chain links TRBV27 to TRBJ1-6; tentative D call: TRBD1 (5 bases). Trimming stripped 6 bases from V and 6 bases from J, with 12 bases between. The CDR3 is 14 amino acids. Germline V gene lookup returns CDR1 MNHEY and CDR2 SMNVEV (reference sequence). The CDR3 nucleotides are TGTGCCAGCAGCGGGACCCAGGGTAATTCACCCCTCCACTTT. This sequence encodes CASSGTQGNSPLHF.

In this sample, this clonotype turned up many times. V usage is TRBV15 and J usage is TRBJ1-2; unclear D gene. The V end lost 5 bases, the J end lost 8 bases, and 18 bases lay between the germline ends. The CDR3 spans 14 residues. Germline V gives CDR1 LNHNV, CDR2 YYDKDF (reference sequence). This chain's CDR3 is CATSSPVGARGYTF. CDR3 in DNA: TGTGCCACCAGCTCCCCGGTGGGCGCGCGCGGCTACACCTTC. Full variable domain (missing parts from reference TRBV15 and TRBJ1-2): DAMVIQNPRYQVTQFGKPVTLSCSQTLNHNVMYWYQQKSSQAPKLLFHYYDKDFNNEADTPDNFQSRRPNTSFCFLDIRSPGLGDTAMYLCATSSPVGARGYTFGSGTRLTVV.

This clonotype was detected many times. DNA for the CDR3: TGCAGTGCTAGGAATAGCAATCAGCCCCAGCATTTT. Protein: CSARNSNQPQHF. The V call is TRBV20-1, the J call TRBJ1-5; the D is unclear. V was trimmed by 3 bases and J by 0 bases, leaving 3 bases between them. The CDR3 spans 12 residues. Germline CDR1 reads DFQATT; CDR2 reads SNEGSKA (reference sequence).

In its sample, this clonotype was seen many times. The V call is TRBV28, the J call TRBJ2-7; 10 nucleotides align to TRBD2. The CDR3 extends over 16 amino acids. The J segment lost 3 bases and the V segment lost 5 bases, leaving 10 bases of the junction unmatched. In germline, CDR1 is MDHEN, CDR2 SYDVKM. The CDR3 DNA follows: TGTGCCAGCAGTCCGGCAGGACTAGCGGCCGTCTACGAGCAGTACTTC. This codes for CASSPAGLAAVYEQYF.

This clonotype was observed many times. This chain joins TRBV7-9 and TRBJ2-1, with TRBD2 identical over 8 bases. The CDR3 consists of 18 residues. Germline CDR1 and CDR2: SEHNR and FQNEAQ (reference sequence). Trimming removed 2 bases from V and 4 bases from J; junction bases left unmatched: 13. CDR3 sequence (DNA): TGTGCCAGCAGCTTAAAGCACCGGCTAGCGGGCCGGTACAATGAGCAGTTCTTC. Protein sequence: CASSLKHRLAGRYNEQFF.

This clonotype has a handful of counts. The CDR3 spells CASSPSSPPTDTQYF. The CDR3 DNA follows: TGTGCCAGCAGTCCCAGCAGCCCCCCCACAGATACGCAGTATTTT. The rearrangement joins TRBV6-5 to TRBJ2-3; D unclear. Germline V gives CDR1 MNHEY, CDR2 SVGAGI. The CDR3 totals 15 residues. With 5 bases removed from V and 2 bases from J, the gap between germline ends came to 14 bases.

By sample share, this clonotype is medium-sized (0.01 to 0.1%). V usage is TRBV13 and J usage is TRBJ2-7; 8 bases fit TRBD2. This CDR3 spans 14 amino acids. Losses at the gene ends were 3 bases for V and 0 bases for J; bases not matched to a gene: 1. From germline, CDR1 is PRHDT and CDR2 FYEKMQ (reference sequence). CDR3 coding DNA: TGTGCCAGCAGCTTGAGCGGGAGCTCCTACGAGCAGTACTTC. Translated, it gives CASSLSGSSYEQYF.

This clonotype was observed many times. J is TRBJ1-4 and V is TRBV3-1; possible D gene TRBD1, 5 bases. The germline V and J ends were trimmed by 3 bases and 7 bases, with 9 bases remaining between them. This CDR3 comprises 13 residues. Germline loops: CDR1 LGHDT, CDR2 YNNKEL (reference sequence). The DNA for the CDR3 is TGTGCCAGCAGCCAGGGGGACCCTGAAAAACTGTTTTTT. It codes for CASSQGDPEKLFF.

There are many counts of this clonotype. The chain combines TRBV15 with TRBJ1-1, with no clear D. The CDR3 is made up of 18 amino acids. V was clipped by 4 bases and J by 0 bases, with 21 bases between them. CDR1 LNHNV and CDR2 YYDKDF come from the germline V gene (reference sequence). The CDR3 bases are TGTGCCACCAGCAACCCTGGAGGTTGGAACCACATGAACACTGAAGCTTTCTTT. Its protein product is CATSNPGGWNHMNTEAFF.

This clonotype was detected ten times or more. J is TRBJ1-1 and V is TRBV7-9; D gene unclear. Germline V gene data show CDR1 as SEHNR and CDR2 as FQNEAQ (reference sequence). Trimming took off 1 base at V and 3 bases at J, with 12 bases between the two ends. The CDR3 length is 15 residues. Written as DNA, the CDR3 is TGTGCCAGCAGCTTAGTCTGGGGTTCAGACACTGAAGCTTTCTTT. This sequence encodes CASSLVWGSDTEAFF.